This is a list of T cell receptor beta chains from one sample in a study of T cell changes during pregnancy in multiple sclerosis. Here immunoSEQ multiplex PCR was the method, and the copy in TCRdb shows in-frame clones only, minus some. The sample contains about 44,000 clones, approximately 92% of which appear only once. Source: CD4+ T cells from peripheral blood mononuclear cells, taken in the first trimester of pregnancy. Receptors originate from a female donor with multiple sclerosis, enrolled in a pregnancy study. The CDR3 runs from the conserved cysteine through the conserved F or W. The D gene is left open where the match is weak. The size field is filled for only some rows; it gives once, few, many or a size class.

j_call	d_call	clone_size	v_call	cdr3_length	cdr3_nt	cdr3_aa
TRBJ2-1	TRBD2	.	TRBV29-1	15	TGCAGCGTTTACCAACGGGAGGGCCTTTGGAATGAGCAGTTCTTC	CSVYQREGLWNEQFF
TRBJ2-5	.	.	TRBV9	15	TGTGCCAGCAGCGATAATTCTATGGGGAGGGAGACCCAGTACTTC	CASSDNSMGRETQYF
TRBJ2-1	TRBD2	.	TRBV28	15	TGTGCCAGCAGTGGACTAGCGGGGGCCTACAATGAGCAGTTCTTC	CASSGLAGAYNEQFF
TRBJ2-5	TRBD2	.	TRBV19	17	TGTGCCAGTAGTCGGGTGGGGCGACTAGCGGGAGGAGAGACCCAGTACTTC	CASSRVGRLAGGETQYF
TRBJ2-7	TRBD1	.	TRBV10-3	14	TGTGCCATCAAACCGGGACAGGCTGCCTACGAGCAGTACTTC	CAIKPGQAAYEQYF
TRBJ1-2	TRBD1	.	TRBV18	15	TGTGCCAGCTCACCATCGACAGGGAATAACTATGGCTACACCTTC	CASSPSTGNNYGYTF
TRBJ2-2	.	.	TRBV5-4	15	TGTGCCAGCAGCTTTAGCGGACCCAACACCGGGGAGCTGTTTTTT	CASSFSGPNTGELFF
TRBJ1-5	.	.	TRBV28	14	TGTGCCAGCACCACGACAGGTCTCTGGCAGCCCCAGCATTTT	CASTTTGLWQPQHF
TRBJ2-7	.	.	TRBV5-1	14	TGCGCCAGCAGCTTGGACACGGGACTTTACGAGCAGTACTTC	CASSLDTGLYEQYF
TRBJ1-1	.	few	TRBV9	13	TGTGCCAGCAGCGCGAGGGTGGCCACTGAAGCTTTCTTT	CASSARVATEAFF
TRBJ2-7	.	.	TRBV27	14	TGTGCCAGCGCGCGGTGGCAGGGCTACTACGAGCAGTACTTC	CASARWQGYYEQYF
TRBJ2-1	TRBD2	.	TRBV18	17	TGTGCCAGCTCACGGACTGGGCTAGCGGGAGGGTCCAATGAGCAGTTCTTC	CASSRTGLAGGSNEQFF
TRBJ2-1	.	.	TRBV21-1	13	TGTGCCAGCGGCCGGGAGGGCAACGATGAGCAGTTCTTC	CASGREGNDEQFF
TRBJ1-5	.	.	TRBV28	15	TGTGCCAGCAGTTTATGGGGGAGGGAGACTCAGCCCCAGCATTTT	CASSLWGRETQPQHF
TRBJ2-1	TRBD2	.	TRBV7-3	17	TGTGCCAGCAGCTTAACTTTAGCGGGAGGAGTCCGCAATGAGCAGTTCTTC	CASSLTLAGGVRNEQFF
TRBJ2-7	.	.	TRBV7-2	15	TGTGCCAGCAGCTTTATTGGTAGCAACCTCTACGAGCAGTACTTC	CASSFIGSNLYEQYF
TRBJ2-7	.	.	TRBV7-8	14	TGTGCCAGCAGCTTATCGGCCAGGGGCTACGAGCAGTACTTC	CASSLSARGYEQYF
TRBJ2-5	TRBD1	few	TRBV5-1	15	TGCGCCAGCAGCTTGGGGGACAGGGAGGGAGAGACCCAGTACTTC	CASSLGDREGETQYF
TRBJ2-1	TRBD2	.	TRBV5-1	16	TGCGCCAGCAGCTTGGGGGGACTAGCGGGAAAGTTAGGGCAGTTCTTC	CASSLGGLAGKLGQFF
TRBJ2-1	.	few	TRBV28	12	TGTGCCAGCAGTTCCCTCTTGGGCGAGCAGTTCTTC	CASSSLLGEQFF
TRBJ1-1	.	.	TRBV11-2	12	TGTGCCAGCAGCTTAAGTACCAGTGAAGCTTTCTTT	CASSLSTSEAFF
TRBJ2-7	.	.	TRBV4-1	13	TGCGCCAGCAGCCGACACAAGGATTACGAGCAGTACTTC	CASSRHKDYEQYF
TRBJ2-7	TRBD2	once	TRBV6-5	15	TGTGCCAGCAGGGGCCTAGCGGGGAGCTCCTACGAGCAGTACTTC	CASRGLAGSSYEQYF
TRBJ2-3	.	.	TRBV18	15	TGTGCCAGCTCACCACTCGGGACTGGAACAGATACGCAGTATTTT	CASSPLGTGTDTQYF
TRBJ2-1	.	.	TRBV14	16	TGTGCCAGCAGCCAGTTTACTGCCAAAGTCGGCAATGAGCAGTTCTTC	CASSQFTAKVGNEQFF
TRBJ2-1	.	.	TRBV7-3	13	TGTGCCAGCAGCTTACGGGGCTACAATGAGCAGTTCTTC	CASSLRGYNEQFF
TRBJ1-5	.	.	TRBV6-5	13	TGTGCCAGCAGCGAGTATAGCAATCAGCCCCAGCATTTT	CASSEYSNQPQHF
TRBJ1-4	TRBD1	.	TRBV2	19	TGTGCCAGCAGTGAAGGCATGGTAGAACAGGGGGCGTATAATGAAAAACTGTTTTTT	CASSEGMVEQGAYNEKLFF